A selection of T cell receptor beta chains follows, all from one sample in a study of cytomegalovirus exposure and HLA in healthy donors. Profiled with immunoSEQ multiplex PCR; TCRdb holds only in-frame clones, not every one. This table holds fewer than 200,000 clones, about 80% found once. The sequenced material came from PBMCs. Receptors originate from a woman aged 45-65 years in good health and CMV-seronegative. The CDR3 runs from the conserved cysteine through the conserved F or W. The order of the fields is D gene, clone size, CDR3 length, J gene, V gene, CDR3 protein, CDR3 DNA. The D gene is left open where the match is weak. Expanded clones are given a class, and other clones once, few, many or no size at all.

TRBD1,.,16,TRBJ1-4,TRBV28,CASSFLGTGSNEKLFF,TGTGCCAGCAGTTTTCTAGGGACAGGGAGTAATGAAAAACTGTTTTTT
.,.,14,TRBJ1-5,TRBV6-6,CASNHLESYQPQHF,TGTGCCAGCAACCATTTGGAGTCCTATCAGCCCCAGCATTTT
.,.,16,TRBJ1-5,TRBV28,CASRPTDRSSNQPQHF,TGTGCCAGCAGGCCCACCGACAGGAGCAGCAATCAGCCCCAGCATTTT
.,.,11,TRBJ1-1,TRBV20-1,CSASKVAGAFF,TGCAGTGCCAGCAAAGTAGCTGGGGCTTTCTTT
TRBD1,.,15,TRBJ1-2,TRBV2,CASSGRDRPNYGHTF,TGTGCCAGCAGTGGCCGGGACAGACCTAACTATGGCCACACCTTC
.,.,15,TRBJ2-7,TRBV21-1,CASSPRGRGSNEQYF,TGTGCCAGCAGCCCTCGGGGGCGGGGGTCTAACGAGCAGTACTTC
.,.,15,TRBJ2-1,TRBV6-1,CASSEDDSSYNEQFF,TGTGCCAGCAGTGAAGATGATAGCTCCTACAATGAGCAGTTCTTC
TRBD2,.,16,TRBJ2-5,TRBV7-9,CASSSQGLAEQETQYF,TGTGCCAGCAGCTCACAAGGACTAGCGGAGCAAGAGACCCAGTACTTC
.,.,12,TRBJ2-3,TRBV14,CASSQHLDTQYF,TGTGCCAGCAGCCAACATTTAGATACGCAGTATTTT
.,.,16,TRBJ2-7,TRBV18,CASSGGGARLAAEQYF,TGTGCCAGCTCCGGAGGAGGGGCCCGGTTAGCGGCTGAGCAGTACTTC
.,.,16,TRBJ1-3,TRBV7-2,CASSTSNTRFGNTIYF,TGTGCCAGCAGCACCTCCAATACTCGGTTTGGAAACACCATATATTTT
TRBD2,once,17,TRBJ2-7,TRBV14,CASSQGLLAGGNYEQYF,TGTGCCAGCAGCCAAGGGCTCCTAGCGGGAGGGAACTACGAGCAGTACTTC
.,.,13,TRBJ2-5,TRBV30,CAWTRQQGETQYF,TGTGCCTGGACGAGGCAGCAGGGGGAGACCCAGTACTTC
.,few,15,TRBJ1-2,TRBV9,CASSAEEEVWYGYTF,TGTGCCAGCAGCGCGGAGGAGGAGGTTTGGTATGGCTACACCTTC
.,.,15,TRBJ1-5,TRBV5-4,CASSLDAGPSSPQHF,TGTGCCAGCAGCTTGGATGCGGGGCCCTCATCGCCCCAGCATTTT
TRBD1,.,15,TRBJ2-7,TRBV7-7,CASSSSGTGEGQQYF,TGTGCTAGCAGCTCATCCGGGACAGGGGAAGGGCAGCAGTACTTC
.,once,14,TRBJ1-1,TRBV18,CASSPTGGSTEAFF,TGTGCCAGCTCACCAACGGGGGGGTCCACTGAAGCTTTCTTT
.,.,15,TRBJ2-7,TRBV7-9,CASSLTGGESYEQYF,TGTGCCAGCAGCTTAACCGGGGGTGAGTCCTACGAGCAGTACTTC
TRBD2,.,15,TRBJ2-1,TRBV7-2,CASSLGPSGYNEQFF,TGTGCCAGCAGCTTGGGTCCTAGCGGGTACAATGAGCAGTTCTTC
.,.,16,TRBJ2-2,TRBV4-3,CASSRIAESRTGELFF,TGCGCCAGCAGCCGGATTGCGGAGAGTCGCACCGGGGAGCTGTTTTTT
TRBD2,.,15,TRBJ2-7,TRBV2,CASSLRAGGAYEQYF,TGTGCCAGCAGTTTGAGGGCGGGGGGGGCCTACGAGCAGTACTTC
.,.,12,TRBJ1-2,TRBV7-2,CASSFVGAGYTF,TGTGCCAGCAGCTTCGTAGGGGCAGGCTACACCTTC
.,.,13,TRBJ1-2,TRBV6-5,CASSPDRDYGYTF,TGTGCCAGCAGTCCGGACAGAGACTATGGCTACACCTTC
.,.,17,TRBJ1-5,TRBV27,CANPRPRDTDSNQPQHF,TGTGCCAACCCGAGACCCCGGGACACAGATAGCAATCAGCCCCAGCATTTT
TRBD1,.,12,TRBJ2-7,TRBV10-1,CATGTGTSEQYF,TGCGCCACGGGGACAGGTACCTCCGAGCAGTACTTC
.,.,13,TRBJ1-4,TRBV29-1,CSVGRATNEKLFF,TGCAGCGTGGGCAGAGCAACTAATGAAAAACTGTTTTTT
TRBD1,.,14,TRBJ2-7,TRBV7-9,CASSWTGYTYEQYF,TGTGCCAGCAGCTGGACAGGGTACACCTACGAGCAGTACTTC
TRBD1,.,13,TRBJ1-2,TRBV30,CAWSVRTGYGYTF,TGTGCCTGGAGTGTACGGACAGGTTATGGCTACACCTTC
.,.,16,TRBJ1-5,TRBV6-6,CASSYAQKGGNQPQHF,TGTGCCAGCAGTTACGCCCAGAAGGGGGGCAATCAGCCCCAGCATTTT
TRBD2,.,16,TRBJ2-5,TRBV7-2,CASSLGTSGPGGTQYF,TGTGCCAGCAGCTTAGGGACTAGCGGGCCCGGCGGGACCCAGTACTTC
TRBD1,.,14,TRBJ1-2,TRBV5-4,CASSASGGLYGYTF,TGTGCCAGCAGCGCGTCAGGGGGACTCTATGGCTACACCTTC
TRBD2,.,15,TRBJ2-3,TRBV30,CACRRTSGKTDTQYF,TGTGCCTGCAGGAGGACTAGCGGGAAGACAGATACGCAGTATTTT
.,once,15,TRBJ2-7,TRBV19,CASSRLHSTLYEQYF,TGTGCCAGTAGTAGACTACACTCTACCTTATACGAGCAGTACTTC
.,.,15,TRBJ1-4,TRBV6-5,CASSKRGLPNEKLFF,TGTGCCAGCAGTAAAAGGGGACTACCTAATGAAAAACTGTTTTTT
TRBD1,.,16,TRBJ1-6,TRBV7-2,CASSFPTGGRNSPLHF,TGTGCCAGCAGCTTTCCGACAGGGGGAAGGAATTCACCCCTCCACTTT
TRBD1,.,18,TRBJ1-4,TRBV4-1,CASSQDGTATMGGEKLFF,TGCGCCAGCAGCCAAGACGGGACAGCGACCATGGGCGGTGAAAAACTGTTTTTT
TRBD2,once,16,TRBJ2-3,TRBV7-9,CASRGVGTRDTDTQYF,TGTGCCAGCAGGGGGGTGGGGACTAGGGACACAGATACGCAGTATTTT
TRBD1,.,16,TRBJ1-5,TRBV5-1,CASSKNPGQADQPQHF,TGCGCCAGCAGCAAAAATCCGGGACAGGCTGATCAGCCCCAGCATTTT
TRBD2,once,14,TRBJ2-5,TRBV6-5,CASSRGLAGGPEYF,TGTGCCAGCAGTCGAGGACTAGCGGGGGGGCCAGAATACTTC
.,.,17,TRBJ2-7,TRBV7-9,CASSLAAGEKSSYEQYF,TGTGCCAGCAGCTTAGCGGCAGGGGAAAAAAGCTCCTACGAGCAGTACTTC
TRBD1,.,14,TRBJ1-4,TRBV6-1,CASSATGWGEKLFF,TGTGCCAGCAGCGCGACAGGGTGGGGTGAAAAACTGTTTTTT
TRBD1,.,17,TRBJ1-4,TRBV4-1,CASSSRKGGQWDEKLFF,TGCGCCAGCAGCTCACGCAAGGGGGGACAGTGGGATGAAAAACTGTTTTTT
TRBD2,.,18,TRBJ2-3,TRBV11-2,CASSSTEAGLAFTDTQYF,TGTGCCAGCAGCTCAACGGAGGCGGGACTAGCATTTACAGATACGCAGTATTTT
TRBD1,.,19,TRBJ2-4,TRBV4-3,CASSQDEGTGDATKNIQYF,TGCGCCAGCAGCCAAGATGAAGGGACAGGGGATGCGACCAAAAACATTCAGTACTTC
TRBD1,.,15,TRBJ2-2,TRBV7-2,CASSLAVRGTGELFF,TGTGCCAGCAGCTTGGCGGTCAGGGGGACCGGGGAGCTGTTTTTT
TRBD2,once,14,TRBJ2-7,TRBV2,CASLPLASFYEQYF,TGTGCCAGCCTTCCACTAGCGTCTTTTTACGAGCAGTACTTC
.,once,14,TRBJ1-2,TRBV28,CASSLSAPGGGYTF,TGTGCCAGCAGTTTATCGGCCCCGGGGGGTGGCTACACCTTC
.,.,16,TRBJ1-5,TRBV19,CASSLTGGNSNQPQHF,TGTGCCAGTAGCCTGACAGGAGGAAATAGCAATCAGCCCCAGCATTTT
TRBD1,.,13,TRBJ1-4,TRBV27,CASKVSGGEKLFF,TGTGCCAGCAAGGTTTCAGGGGGTGAAAAACTGTTTTTT
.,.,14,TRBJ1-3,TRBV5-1,CASSIGGPGNTIYF,TGCGCCAGCAGCATCGGGGGACCTGGAAACACCATATATTTT
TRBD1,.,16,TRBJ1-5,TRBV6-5,CASSSTDRGNNQPQHF,TGTGCCAGCAGTTCCACGGACAGGGGAAACAATCAGCCCCAGCATTTT
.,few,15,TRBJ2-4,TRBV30,CAWSVLLSPGDIQYF,TGTGCCTGGAGTGTACTACTTTCCCCAGGGGACATTCAGTACTTC
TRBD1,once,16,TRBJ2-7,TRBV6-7,CASSDRQGPYSYEQYF,TGTGCCAGCAGTGACCGACAGGGGCCCTACTCCTACGAGCAGTACTTC